This passage covers 32 T cell receptor beta chains from one sample sequenced in a study of cytomegalovirus exposure and HLA in healthy donors. PCR employed 60 Vbeta and 13 Jbeta primers. Method: immunoSEQ multiplex PCR; TCRdb's copy keeps in-frame clones and lacks some. The sample table includes approximately 120,000 clones. Sequencing input: PBMCs. The origin of the receptors is a middle-aged man in good health and CMV-seronegative.

The chain is built from TRBV7-3 and TRBJ2-1; 8 nucleotides align to TRBD2. With 3 bases clipped from V and 8 bases from J, the junction kept 6 bases outside the gene matches. CDR1 and CDR2 from the germline V gene are SGHTA and FQGTGA. The CDR3 is made up of 14 amino acids. As DNA, the CDR3 is TGTGCCAGCAGCTTTCTCCCGGGAGGGTATGAGCAGTTCTTC. As protein: CASSFLPGGYEQFF.

CDR3 region: CAISLGLAGQISYNEQFF. The CDR3 DNA follows: TGTGCCATCAGCTTGGGACTAGCGGGACAAATCTCCTACAATGAGCAGTTCTTC. This rearrangement joins TRBV10-3 to TRBJ2-1; 13 positions match TRBD2. The CDR3 runs 18 residues. J lost 0 bases, V lost 6 bases, and 8 bases had no gene match. Germline V CDR1 and CDR2: ENHRY, SYGVKD.

The gene calls are TRBV13 and TRBJ2-7, with TRBD2 identical over 9 bases. The CDR3 spans 18 residues. CDR1 PRHDT and CDR2 FYEKMQ come from the germline V gene (reference sequence). The ends lost 1 base at V and 6 bases at J; junction bases unmatched: 16. In DNA, the CDR3 is TGTGCCAGCAGCTTAGATCCCACCATAGCGGGAGCTGGGGGCGAGCAGTACTTC. It specifies CASSLDPTIAGAGGEQYF.

The chain combines TRBV6-4 with TRBJ2-5; 8 bases align to TRBD1. V was clipped by 0 bases and J by 2 bases; unmatched bases: 8. The germline V gene encodes CDR1 MRHNA and CDR2 SNTAGT. This CDR3 region has 17 residues. The CDR3 DNA sequence: TGTGCCAGCAGTGACTCGAACGCCCGGACAGGGCAAGAGACCCAGTACTTC. It encodes CASSDSNARTGQETQYF.

On this clone: The sample holds other DNA sequences that translate to the same CDR3. The chain combines TRBV10-3 with TRBJ2-5; possible D gene TRBD2, 5 bases. Germline V lookup: CDR1 ENHRY, CDR2 SYGVKD. The CDR3 sequence is 15 residues long. Trimming removed 3 bases from V and 3 bases from J, with 14 bases in between. The chain's CDR3 is CAISDVGSAKETQYF. The CDR3 nucleotides are TGTGCCATCAGTGACGTTGGTAGCGCAAAAGAGACCCAGTACTTC.

This chain links TRBV7-2 with TRBJ2-5; no clear D gene. Trimming removed 5 bases from V and 5 bases from J, with 9 bases in between. Germline V gene sequence: CDR1 SGHTA, CDR2 FQGNSA. The CDR3 is 12 amino acids. The CDR3: CASSPRWETQYF. CDR3 DNA sequence: TGTGCCAGCAGCCCTAGGTGGGAGACCCAGTACTTC.

This chain uses TRBV5-4 with TRBJ2-5; 8 positions match TRBD1. The V gene end was trimmed by 8 bases and the J gene end by 5 bases; junction bases not matched to a gene: 11. The germline CDR1 and CDR2 sequences are SGHNT and YYREEE (reference sequence). CDR3 length equals 14 residues. CDR3 sequence reads: CASTLQGDKETQYF. In nucleotides, the CDR3 is TGTGCCAGTACCCTACAGGGGGATAAGGAGACCCAGTACTTC.

The chain couples TRBV30 to TRBJ2-5; D is uncertain. Germline V lookup: CDR1 GTSNPN, CDR2 SVGIG (reference sequence). The CDR3 runs to 14 residues. The V end was cut by 1 base, the J end by 7 bases, with 16 bases between. This CDR3 reads CAWSEVGQAGTQYF. In nucleotides, the CDR3 is TGTGCCTGGAGTGAAGTCGGCCAAGCAGGGACCCAGTACTTC.

The chain joins TRBV5-6 to TRBJ1-6; D remains unclear. The germline V gene encodes CDR1 SGHDT and CDR2 YYEEEE. V was trimmed by 0 bases and J by 7 bases, leaving 11 bases between them. The length of the CDR3 is 15 residues. The CDR3 bases are TGTGCCAGCAGCTTGGTCCGGGGTACCAATTCACCCCTCCACTTT. Its protein product is CASSLVRGTNSPLHF.

V usage is TRBV7-2 and J usage is TRBJ2-3; D is perhaps TRBD2 (5 bases). CDR1 and CDR2 (germline): SGHTA, FQGNSA. The CDR3 loop spans 16 amino acids. Trimming cost V 1 base and J 2 bases, with 13 bases left between them. This CDR3 reads CASSLGVVDSTDTQYF. The CDR3 DNA sequence: TGTGCCAGCAGCTTAGGTGTTGTGGACTCCACAGATACGCAGTATTTT.

This rearrangement joins TRBV11-3 to TRBJ2-2, with 7 bases that match TRBD2. CDR3 length: 16 amino acids. Germline-derived CDR1 and CDR2 are SGHNT and YENEEA. Unmatched junction bases numbered 5, after V lost 2 bases and J lost 2 bases. The CDR3 DNA is TGTGCCAGCAGCTTACTCCCTAGCGGCAACACCGGGGAGCTGTTTTTT. The encoded protein is CASSLLPSGNTGELFF. The full variable domain, rest sourced from reference TRBV11-3 and TRBJ2-2, is EAGVVQSPRYKIIEKKQPVAFWCNPISGHNTLYWYLQNLGQGPELLIRYENEEAVDDSQLPKDRFSAERLKGVDSTLKIQPAELGDSAVYLCASSLLPSGNTGELFFGEGSRLTVL.

For the CDR3, the DNA is TGTGCCAGCCGTGGAAGGAGCTCAAATTCACCCCTCCACTTT. Protein sequence: CASRGRSSNSPLHF. The genes are TRBV7-9 and TRBJ1-6; D not resolved. The CDR3 loop spans 14 amino acids. Looked up from germline, CDR1 is SEHNR and CDR2 is FQNEAQ (reference sequence). Trimming removed 8 bases at V and 7 bases at J, with 15 bases between.

This chain joins TRBV11-3 and TRBJ1-2; no reliable D call. The CDR3 totals 17 residues. Trimming took 5 bases from V and 5 from J, leaving 24 bases between them. CDR1 is SGHNT, CDR2 YENEEA, per germline. CDR3 DNA sequence: TGTGCCAGCAGCCTAGGAGGGCTCGTCCCCTACCCTTATGGCTACACCTTC. Amino acid sequence: CASSLGGLVPYPYGYTF.

This chain links TRBV5-1 with TRBJ2-2; D possibly corresponds to TRBD1 (6 bases). V gave up 1 base and J gave up 4 bases, with 11 bases separating them. Germline V gives CDR1 SGHRS, CDR2 YFSETQ. This CDR3 region has 15 residues. CDR3 DNA: TGCGCCAGCAGCTTGACAGGGCAGGGCACCGGGGAGCTGTTTTTT. Protein product: CASSLTGQGTGELFF.

The rearrangement links TRBV11-3 to TRBJ2-7; a possible D gene is TRBD2 (5 bases). Looked up from germline, CDR1 is SGHNT and CDR2 is YENEEA. Between the trimmed V and J ends, which lost 7 bases and 6 bases, there was a span of 19 bases. The CDR3 sequence is 14 residues long. CDR3 protein: CASNPGLLSAEQYF. The CDR3 DNA follows: TGTGCCAGCAATCCTGGACTCCTCTCCGCCGAGCAGTACTTC.

The genes are TRBV19 and TRBJ2-6; D call uncertain. This CDR3 is built from 15 residues. V lost 4 bases and J lost 2, with 9 bases in between. Germline V CDR1 and CDR2: LNHDA, SQIVND (reference sequence). CDR3 residues: CASSTDHPGANVLTF. The CDR3 nucleotides are TGTGCCAGTAGTACAGATCATCCTGGGGCCAACGTCCTGACTTTC.

The chain is built from TRBV5-1 and TRBJ2-5; D is possibly TRBD2 (6 bases). V gave up 4 bases and J gave up 3 bases, with 13 bases separating them. Germline V gene lookup returns CDR1 SGHRS and CDR2 YFSETQ. There are 14 residues in the CDR3. CDR3 loop: CASSRGGVEETQYF. CDR3 bases: TGCGCCAGCAGCCGCGGAGGGGTCGAAGAGACCCAGTACTTC.

This chain joins TRBV7-8 and TRBJ1-2; 9 nucleotides match TRBD1. The CDR3 extends over 14 amino acids. Germline values: CDR1 SGHVS, CDR2 FQNEAQ. After removal of 3 bases from V and 8 bases from J, the junction contained 7 bases not matched to a gene. CDR3 region: CASSLLTGGRGYTF. The CDR3 DNA is TGTGCCAGCAGCTTGCTAACAGGGGGCCGGGGCTACACCTTC.

This chain connects TRBV11-3 to TRBJ2-1; D possibly corresponds to TRBD1 (5 bases). V was cut by 5 bases and J by 0 bases, with 11 bases left in between. This CDR3 region has 15 residues. CDR1 and CDR2 from the germline V gene are SGHNT and YENEEA. This CDR3 is CASSPGKSSYNEQFF. The DNA of the CDR3 is TGTGCCAGCAGCCCAGGGAAGAGCTCCTACAATGAGCAGTTCTTC.

The rearrangement joins TRBV30 to TRBJ2-7, with 12 bases aligning to TRBD1. This CDR3 is built from 12 residues. The germline V gene encodes CDR1 GTSNPN and CDR2 SVGIG (reference sequence). V trimming: 2 bases; J trimming: 12 bases; junction bases outside the gene matches: 5. The DNA for the CDR3 is TGTGCCTGGAGTTCCCCGGGACAGGGGGCGTACTTC. This translates into CAWSSPGQGAYF.

This rearrangement joins TRBV10-3 to TRBJ2-1; 7 bases match TRBD2. V was pared by 4 bases and J by 5 bases, with 5 bases of the junction left unmatched. This CDR3 comprises 14 residues. Germline-derived CDR1 and CDR2 are ENHRY and SYGVKD. The CDR3 is CAISALADHNEQFF. The CDR3 region has the DNA TGTGCCATCAGTGCGCTAGCGGACCACAATGAGCAGTTCTTC.

This chain joins TRBV5-1 and TRBJ1-2; D is unclear. The CDR3 loop spans 14 amino acids. V dropped 0 bases and J dropped 7 bases, with 13 bases sitting between them. The V gene's germline CDR1 is SGHRS and CDR2 YFSETQ. For the CDR3, the DNA is TGCGCCAGCAGCTTGGCCTCCGGGGTTTCTGGCTACACCTTC. Encoded protein: CASSLASGVSGYTF.

The chain employs TRBV7-9 and TRBJ2-3; D possibly corresponds to TRBD2 (6 bases). V lost 4 bases, J lost 1 base, and 15 bases lay in between. The germline gives CDR1 SEHNR, CDR2 FQNEAQ (reference sequence). This CDR3 comprises 16 residues. The CDR3 bases are TGTGCCAGCAGCTACACCGGGAGTTGGGGCACAGATACGCAGTATTTT. Its protein product is CASSYTGSWGTDTQYF. The full variable domain, with the rest looked up from reference TRBV7-9 and TRBJ2-3, is DTGVSQNPRHKITKRGQNVTFRCDPISEHNRLYWYRQTLGQGPEFLTYFQNEAQLEKSRLLSDRFSAERPKGSFSTLEIQRTEQGDSAMYLCASSYTGSWGTDTQYFGPGTRLTVL.

The V gene is TRBV9, the J gene TRBJ1-3; the match to TRBD1 covers 7 bases. V dropped 4 bases and J dropped 4; count of bases not matched to a gene: 11. This CDR3 contains 16 residues. Looked up from germline, CDR1 is SGDLS and CDR2 is YYNGEE. This CDR3 reads CASSIAGTVSGNTIYF. The CDR3 DNA reads TGTGCCAGCAGCATAGCTGGGACAGTTTCAGGAAACACCATATATTTT.

The chain uses TRBV28 and TRBJ2-6; D unresolved. The germline CDR1 and CDR2 sequences are MDHEN and SYDVKM. Trimming stripped 7 bases from V and 1 base from J, with 5 bases between. CDR3 length: 13 residues. For the CDR3, the DNA is TGTGCCAGCACCCTATCTGGGGCCAACGTCCTGACTTTC. It yields the protein CASTLSGANVLTF.

This chain connects TRBV7-3 to TRBJ1-2; 7 bases are shared with TRBD1. The germline CDR1 and CDR2 sequences are SGHTA and FQGTGA. This CDR3 has 16 amino acids. Trimming at V came to 5 bases and at J to 0 bases, leaving 9 bases not matched to a gene. CDR3 DNA: TGTGCCAGCAGCGGCCAGGGACAGCTTTCTAACTATGGCTACACCTTC. Translating gives CASSGQGQLSNYGYTF.

This chain links TRBV11-3 with TRBJ2-2, with D perhaps matching TRBD1 (5 bases). This CDR3 contains 16 residues. Trimming cost V 5 bases and J 0 bases, with 13 bases left between them. Germline-derived CDR1 and CDR2 are SGHNT and YENEEA. This CDR3 reads CASSGGQDPNTGELFF. Written as DNA, the CDR3 is TGTGCCAGCAGCGGTGGACAAGATCCGAACACCGGGGAGCTGTTTTTT. The full variable domain, with the rest looked up from reference TRBV11-3 and TRBJ2-2, is EAGVVQSPRYKIIEKKQPVAFWCNPISGHNTLYWYLQNLGQGPELLIRYENEEAVDDSQLPKDRFSAERLKGVDSTLKIQPAELGDSAVYLCASSGGQDPNTGELFFGEGSRLTVL.

The chain combines TRBV4-2 with TRBJ2-6; no clear D. Germline V lookup: CDR1 LGHNA, CDR2 YNFKEQ. The CDR3 covers 16 residues. Trimming removed 0 bases at V and 2 bases at J, with 8 bases between. The CDR3 region has the DNA TGTGCCAGCAGCCAAGAAACGGGTGCTGGGGCCAACGTCCTGACTTTC. It encodes CASSQETGAGANVLTF.

The genes are TRBV7-9 and TRBJ2-2; D is unresolved. This CDR3 comprises 16 residues. The V and J ends lost 7 bases and 4 bases respectively, with 19 bases between them. Per the germline V gene, CDR1 is SEHNR and CDR2 is FQNEAQ (reference sequence). The chain's CDR3 is CASIETYFQFTGELFF. The CDR3 coding sequence is TGTGCCAGCATCGAGACTTACTTCCAATTCACCGGGGAGCTGTTTTTT.

The J gene is TRBJ2-3, the V gene TRBV5-5; 11 bases match TRBD2. The CDR3 spans 17 residues. With V trimmed by 1 base and J by 9 bases, 13 bases remained unmatched. CDR1 and CDR2 (germline): SGHKS, YYEKEE (reference sequence). CDR3 region: CASSLSPLAGGPLTQYF. The CDR3 nucleotides read TGTGCCAGCAGCTTGTCCCCCCTAGCGGGAGGCCCCTTAACGCAGTATTTT.

This chain links TRBV29-1 with TRBJ2-5; D possibly corresponds to TRBD1 (6 bases). Per the germline V gene, CDR1 is SQVTM and CDR2 is ANQGSEA. Trimming took off 7 bases at V and 7 bases at J, with 25 bases between the two ends. The CDR3 length is 15 residues. CDR3 bases: TGCAGCGCTGGGAGAGACGGGACATTAGGGGGGACCCAGTACTTC. Translating it yields CSAGRDGTLGGTQYF. The whole variable domain, remainder taken from reference TRBV29-1 and TRBJ2-5, is SAVISQKPSRDICQRGTSLTIQCQVDSQVTMMFWYRQQPGQSLTLIATANQGSEATYESGFVIDKFPISRPNLTFSTLTVSNMSPEDSSIYLCSAGRDGTLGGTQYFGPGTRLLVL.

The chain combines TRBV27 with TRBJ1-1, with a tentative D call TRBD1 (6 bases). CDR1 and CDR2 from the germline V gene are MNHEY and SMNVEV (reference sequence). The V end lost 5 bases, the J end lost 1 base, and 17 bases lay between the germline ends. CDR3 length equals 16 residues. CDR3 amino acids: CASSPTPTGRNTEAFF. The DNA for the CDR3 is TGTGCCAGCAGTCCTACCCCGACAGGAAGGAACACTGAAGCTTTCTTT.